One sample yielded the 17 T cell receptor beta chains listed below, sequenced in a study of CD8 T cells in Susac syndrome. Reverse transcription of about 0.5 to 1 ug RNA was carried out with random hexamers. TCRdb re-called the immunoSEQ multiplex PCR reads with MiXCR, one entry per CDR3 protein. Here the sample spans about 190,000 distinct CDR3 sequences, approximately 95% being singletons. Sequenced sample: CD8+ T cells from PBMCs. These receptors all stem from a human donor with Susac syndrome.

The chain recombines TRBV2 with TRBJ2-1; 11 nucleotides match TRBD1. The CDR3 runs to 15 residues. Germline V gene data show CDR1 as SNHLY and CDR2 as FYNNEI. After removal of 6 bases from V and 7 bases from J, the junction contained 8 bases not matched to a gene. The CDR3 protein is CASRPGQGARNEQFF. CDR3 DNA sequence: TGTGCCAGCAGACCAGGACAGGGGGCGAGGAATGAGCAGTTCTTC.

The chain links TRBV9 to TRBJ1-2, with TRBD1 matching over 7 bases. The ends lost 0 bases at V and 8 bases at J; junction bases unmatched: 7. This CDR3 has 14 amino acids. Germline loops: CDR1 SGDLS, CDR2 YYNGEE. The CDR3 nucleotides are TGTGCCAGCAGCGTAGACCTCGGGACAGACGGCTACACCTTC. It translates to CASSVDLGTDGYTF.

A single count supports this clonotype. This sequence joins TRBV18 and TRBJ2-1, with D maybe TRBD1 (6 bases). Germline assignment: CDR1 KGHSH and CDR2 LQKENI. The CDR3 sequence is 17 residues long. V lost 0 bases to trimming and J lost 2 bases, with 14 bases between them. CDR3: CASSPPSQGDTYNEQFF. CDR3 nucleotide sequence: TGTGCCAGCTCACCACCTTCACAGGGCGATACCTACAATGAGCAGTTCTTC.

As DNA, the CDR3 is TGTGCCAGCACCTATAGGGACAGGGTGGAAACTGAAGCTTTCTTT. Translating gives CASTYRDRVETEAFF. The V and J genes are TRBV28 and TRBJ1-1, with 9 bases matching TRBD1. Germline V gives CDR1 MDHEN, CDR2 SYDVKM. The length of the CDR3 is 15 residues. V shed 7 bases and J 5 bases; nucleotides not matched to a gene: 11.

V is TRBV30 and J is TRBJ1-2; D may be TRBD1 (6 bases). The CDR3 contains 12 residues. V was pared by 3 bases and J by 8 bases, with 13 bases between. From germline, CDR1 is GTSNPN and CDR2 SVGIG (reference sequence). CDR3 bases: TGTGCCTGGAGCGAGACAGGCGCCGGCTACACCTTC. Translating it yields CAWSETGAGYTF.

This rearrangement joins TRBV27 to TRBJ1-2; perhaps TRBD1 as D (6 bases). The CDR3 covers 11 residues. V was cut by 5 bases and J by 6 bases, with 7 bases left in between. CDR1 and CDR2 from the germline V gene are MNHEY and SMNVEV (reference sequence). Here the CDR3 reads CASSTGNGYTF. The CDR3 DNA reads TGTGCCAGCAGTACAGGGAATGGCTACACCTTC.

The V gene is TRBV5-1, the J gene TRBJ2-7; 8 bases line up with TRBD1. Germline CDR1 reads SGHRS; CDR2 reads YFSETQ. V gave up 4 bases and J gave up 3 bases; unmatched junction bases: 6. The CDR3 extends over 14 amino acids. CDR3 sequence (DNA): TGCGCCAGCAGCGACCGGACAGGGAACTACGAGCAGTACTTC. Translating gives CASSDRTGNYEQYF.

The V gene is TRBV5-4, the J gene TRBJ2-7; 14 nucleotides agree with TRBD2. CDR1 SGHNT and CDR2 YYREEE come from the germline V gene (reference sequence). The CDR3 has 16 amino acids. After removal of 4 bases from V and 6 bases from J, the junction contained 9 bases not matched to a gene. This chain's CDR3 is CASSSGTSGSLPEQYF. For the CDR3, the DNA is TGTGCCAGCAGCAGTGGGACTAGCGGGAGTCTCCCCGAGCAGTACTTC.

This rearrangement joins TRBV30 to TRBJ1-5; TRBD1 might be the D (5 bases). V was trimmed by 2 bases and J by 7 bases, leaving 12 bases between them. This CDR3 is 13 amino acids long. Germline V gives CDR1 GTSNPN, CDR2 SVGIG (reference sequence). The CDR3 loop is CAWSYSGDQPQHF. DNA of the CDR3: TGTGCCTGGAGTTATAGCGGGGACCAGCCCCAGCATTTT.

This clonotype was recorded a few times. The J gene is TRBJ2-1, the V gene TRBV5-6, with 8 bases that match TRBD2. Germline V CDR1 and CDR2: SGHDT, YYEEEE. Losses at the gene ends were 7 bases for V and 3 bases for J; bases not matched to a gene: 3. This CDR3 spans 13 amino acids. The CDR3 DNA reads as TGTGCCAGCGGGGCGGGGGGCTACAATGAGCAGTTCTTC. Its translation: CASGAGGYNEQFF.

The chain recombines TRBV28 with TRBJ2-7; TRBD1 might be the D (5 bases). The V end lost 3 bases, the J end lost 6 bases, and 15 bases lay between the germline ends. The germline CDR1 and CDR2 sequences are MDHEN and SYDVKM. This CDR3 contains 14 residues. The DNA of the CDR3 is TGTGCCAGCAGTTTCCATCAGGGTCGTGGCGAGCAGTACTTC. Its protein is CASSFHQGRGEQYF.

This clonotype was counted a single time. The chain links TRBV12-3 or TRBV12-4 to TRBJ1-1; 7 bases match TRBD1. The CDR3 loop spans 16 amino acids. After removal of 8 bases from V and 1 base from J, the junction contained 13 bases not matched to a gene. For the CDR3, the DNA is TGTGCCAGCTCTTCTTTCGAGGGGGCTTCGAACACTGAAGCTTTCTTT. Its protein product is CASSSFEGASNTEAFF.

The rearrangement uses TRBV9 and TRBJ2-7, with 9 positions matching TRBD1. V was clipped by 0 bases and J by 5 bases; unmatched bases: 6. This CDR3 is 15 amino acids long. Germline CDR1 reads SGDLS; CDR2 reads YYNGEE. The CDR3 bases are TGTGCCAGCAGCGTAGACGGGACAGGGCTCGACGAGCAGTACTTC. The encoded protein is CASSVDGTGLDEQYF. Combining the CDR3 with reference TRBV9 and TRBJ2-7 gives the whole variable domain DSGVTQTPKHLITATGQRVTLRCSPRSGDLSVYWYQQSLDQGLQFLIQYYNGEERAKGNILERFSAQQFPDLHSELNLSSLELGDSALYFCASSVDGTGLDEQYFGPGTRLTVT.

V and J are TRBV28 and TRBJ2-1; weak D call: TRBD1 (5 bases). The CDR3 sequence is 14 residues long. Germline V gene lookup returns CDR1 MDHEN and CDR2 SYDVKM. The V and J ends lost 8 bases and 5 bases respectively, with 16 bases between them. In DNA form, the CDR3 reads TGTGCCAGCCATGGACACCTCTCAGACAATGAGCAGTTCTTC. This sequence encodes CASHGHLSDNEQFF.

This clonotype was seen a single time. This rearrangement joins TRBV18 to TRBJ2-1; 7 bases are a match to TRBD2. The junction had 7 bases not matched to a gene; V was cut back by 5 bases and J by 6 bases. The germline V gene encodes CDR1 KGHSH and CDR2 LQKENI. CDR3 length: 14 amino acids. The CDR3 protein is CASSAGLDSNEQFF. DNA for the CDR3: TGTGCCAGCTCAGCAGGACTAGATTCCAATGAGCAGTTCTTC.

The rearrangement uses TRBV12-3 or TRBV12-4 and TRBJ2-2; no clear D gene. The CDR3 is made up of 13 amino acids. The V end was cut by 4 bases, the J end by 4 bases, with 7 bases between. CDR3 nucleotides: TGTGCCAGCAGTTCCCCAGTCACCGGGGAGCTGTTTTTT. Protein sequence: CASSSPVTGELFF.

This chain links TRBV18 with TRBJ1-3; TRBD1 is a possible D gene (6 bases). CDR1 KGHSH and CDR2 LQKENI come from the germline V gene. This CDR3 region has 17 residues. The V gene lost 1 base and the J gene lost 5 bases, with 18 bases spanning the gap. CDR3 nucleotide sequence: TGTGCCAGCTCACCACTGATTCGGACAGATAACCGAAACACCATATATTTT. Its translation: CASSPLIRTDNRNTIYF.